These 26 T cell receptor beta chains originate from one sample sequenced in a study of blood T cells in healthy people across ages. The authors ran a second PCR of about 7 to 12 cycles using a sample-barcoded 5' primer and a J-beta primer mix. TCRdb processed the 5' RACE reads anew with MiXCR; each CDR3 protein has one entry. The table has approximately 700,000 distinct CDR3 sequences, about 34% seen once. The specimen sequenced was blood. These receptors came from an elderly woman in good health.

The CDR3 DNA is TGCAGTGCTAGGGAGGATTCACCCCTCCACTTT. This encodes CSAREDSPLHF. The chain employs TRBV20-1 and TRBJ1-6; D unclear. The V and J ends lost 3 bases and 8 bases respectively, with 5 bases between them. This CDR3 is 11 amino acids long. Germline V gene data show CDR1 as DFQATT and CDR2 as SNEGSKA (reference sequence).

This clonotype was found a few times. This chain links TRBV9 with TRBJ2-1; D is unclear. The DNA end favors TRBJ2-7, so the J call may be wrong. Germline CDR1 SGDLS, CDR2 YYNGEE. The CDR3 runs 15 residues. The CDR3 protein is CASSPQPSSYNEQYF. In DNA form, the CDR3 reads TGTGCCAGCAGCCCTCAGCCGAGCTCCTACAATGAGCAGTACTTC.

The sample holds many counts of this clonotype. V usage is TRBV4-3 and J usage is TRBJ2-6, with unresolved D. The CDR3 consists of 13 residues. From germline, CDR1 is LGHNA and CDR2 YSLEER. V shed 0 bases and J shed 9 bases, with 6 bases lying between them. CDR3 DNA sequence: TGCGCCAGCAGCCAAGACGGTGGCAACGTCCTGACTTTC. Translated, it gives CASSQDGGNVLTF.

The sample holds a few counts of this clonotype. The V and J genes are TRBV6-5 and TRBJ2-2; TRBD2 agrees at 12 bases. Germline trimming cut 4 bases from V and 1 base from J; bases unmatched to any gene: 4. This CDR3 region has 17 residues. Germline lookup yields CDR1 MNHEY and CDR2 SVGAGI. CDR3 DNA sequence: TGTGCCAGCAGTTCCGCTAGCGGGGGGGTGAACACCGGGGAGCTGTTTTTT. It translates to CASSSASGGVNTGELFF.

In its sample, this clonotype was seen many times. The chain recombines TRBV7-2 with TRBJ1-1, with a possible D match to TRBD1 (5 bases). V dropped 5 bases and J dropped 1 base, with 17 bases sitting between them. The germline gives CDR1 SGHTA, CDR2 FQGNSA. CDR3 length: 16 residues. The CDR3 DNA is TGTGCCAGCAGCCCACTGACAGTACCCAGGAACACTGAAGCTTTCTTT. It encodes CASSPLTVPRNTEAFF.

The chain has TRBV7-2 and TRBJ1-4; D gene ambiguous. The germline V and J ends were trimmed by 1 base and 3 bases, with 6 bases remaining between them. The CDR3 extends over 14 amino acids. In germline, CDR1 is SGHTA, CDR2 FQGNSA. CDR3 amino acids: CASSLDGSNEKLFF. The CDR3 coding sequence is TGTGCCAGCAGCTTAGATGGCTCTAATGAAAAACTGTTTTTT.

The chain links TRBV7-9 to TRBJ2-2; possibly TRBD1 for D (5 bases). This CDR3 comprises 15 residues. Looked up from germline, CDR1 is SEHNR and CDR2 is FQNEAQ (reference sequence). Trimming pared 4 bases from V and 5 bases from J, leaving 14 bases between. The CDR3 region is CASSSKGLGTGELFF. CDR3 DNA sequence: TGTGCCAGCAGCTCCAAGGGGCTTGGAACCGGGGAGCTGTTTTTT. Full variable domain (missing parts from reference TRBV7-9 and TRBJ2-2): DTGVSQNPRHKITKRGQNVTFRCDPISEHNRLYWYRQTLGQGPEFLTYFQNEAQLEKSRLLSDRFSAERPKGSFSTLEIQRTEQGDSAMYLCASSSKGLGTGELFFGEGSRLTVL.

This clonotype showed up just a few times. The chain uses TRBV12-3 or TRBV12-4 and TRBJ1-5, with 11 positions matching TRBD1. J lost 9 bases, V lost 6 bases, and 7 bases had no gene match. The CDR3 totals 14 residues. The CDR3 coding sequence is TGTGCCAGCAGCCTTGGACAGGGGGCTGGGCCCCAGCATTTT. Amino acid sequence: CASSLGQGAGPQHF.

In this sample, this clonotype turned up a few times. V and J are TRBV5-6 and TRBJ1-2, with TRBD1 matching 11 bases. The CDR3 loop spans 15 amino acids. Germline V CDR1 and CDR2: SGHDT, YYEEEE. The V and J ends lost 2 bases and 4 bases, in that order; junction bases with no gene match: 4. The CDR3 sequence is CASSFTGTGGYGYTF. The CDR3 coding sequence is TGTGCCAGCAGCTTCACCGGGACAGGGGGCTATGGCTACACCTTC. Looking up the rest from reference TRBV5-6 and TRBJ1-2 gives the full variable domain: DAGVTQSPTHLIKTRGQQVTLRCSPKSGHDTVSWYQQALGQGPQFIFQYYEEEERQRGNFPDRFSGHQFPNYSSELNVNALLLGDSALYLCASSFTGTGGYGYTFGSGTRLTVV.

This clonotype came up many times. The chain carries TRBV29-1 and TRBJ1-2, with D perhaps TRBD1 (5 bases). The V and J ends lost 5 bases and 4 bases respectively, with 20 bases between them. This CDR3 has 15 residues. Germline lookup yields CDR1 SQVTM and CDR2 ANQGSEA. The DNA of the CDR3 is TGCAGCGTTTATGTCGGGACCACCTGGGGCTATGGCTACACCTTC. Translation: CSVYVGTTWGYGYTF.

This clonotype was seen ten or more times. The CDR3: CSASFERGVRDEQFF. The CDR3 DNA is TGCAGTGCTAGCTTTGAGCGGGGGGTTCGAGATGAGCAGTTCTTC. The chain couples TRBV20-1 to TRBJ2-1, with TRBD2 matching over 9 bases. The CDR3 has 15 residues. Germline lookup yields CDR1 DFQATT and CDR2 SNEGSKA (reference sequence). V lost 3 bases to trimming and J lost 8 bases; unmatched junction nucleotides: 11.

This clonotype has just one count. This clone may be a read error of a much larger clone one base away. CDR3 bases: TGTGCCGGCAGCCCATTGTCTAGCGGGGGGGCTGTCAATGAGCAGTTCTTC. This sequence encodes CAGSPLSSGGAVNEQFF. This chain uses TRBV4-2 with TRBJ2-1; 12 nucleotides align to TRBD2. The CDR3 is 17 amino acids. In germline, CDR1 is LGHNA, CDR2 YNFKEQ.

This clonotype was seen a few times. J is TRBJ1-2 and V is TRBV19; D is unclear. This CDR3 has 12 amino acids. Germline CDR1 LNHDA, CDR2 SQIVND (reference sequence). V dropped 3 bases and J dropped 8 bases, with 10 bases sitting between them. The CDR3 region has the DNA TGTGCCAGTAGTATTGGTCAGAGCGGCTACACCTTC. Amino acids: CASSIGQSGYTF.

In this sample, this clonotype turned up many times. As DNA, the CDR3 is TGTGCCACCAGCAGTGGAACAGGGCCCCTCTCCTACGAGCAGTACTTC. Its translation is CATSSGTGPLSYEQYF. This chain joins TRBV15 and TRBJ2-7, with D perhaps matching TRBD1 (6 bases). Germline-derived CDR1 and CDR2 are LNHNV and YYDKDF (reference sequence). This CDR3 region has 16 residues. Trimming took off 3 bases at V and 0 bases at J, with 15 bases between the two ends. Complete variable domain (other parts from reference TRBV15 and TRBJ2-7): DAMVIQNPRYQVTQFGKPVTLSCSQTLNHNVMYWYQQKSSQAPKLLFHYYDKDFNNEADTPDNFQSRRPNTSFCFLDIRSPGLGDTAMYLCATSSGTGPLSYEQYFGPGTRLTVT.

The table lists this clonotype with many counts. The chain has TRBV20-1 and TRBJ2-1, with 11 bases fitting TRBD2. This CDR3 has 15 amino acids. Germline V lookup: CDR1 DFQATT, CDR2 SNEGSKA (reference sequence). V gave up 5 bases and J gave up 6 bases; unmatched junction bases: 9. The CDR3 coding sequence is TGCAGTGCTGAGCTAGCGGGGGGAAGATCCAATGAGCAGTTCTTC. Amino acids: CSAELAGGRSNEQFF.

This clonotype was found once. The DNA is left out, because the CDR3 cannot be placed on it with certainty; the CDR3 is given as TCRdb lists it. V is TRBV7-9 and J is TRBJ1-2; the D call TRBD1 from the table was never checked on the DNA. The CDR3 has 16 residues if both end residues are counted. Germline V gene data show CDR1 as SEHNR and CDR2 as FQNEAQ (reference sequence). CDR3 loop: CASAIWGTGTIYGYIF.

The sample holds a few counts of this clonotype. The chain combines TRBV20-1 with TRBJ1-4; 10 bases are a match to TRBD1. Germline V gene sequence: CDR1 DFQATT, CDR2 SNEGSKA (reference sequence). The CDR3 extends over 18 amino acids. With V trimmed by 1 base and J by 2 bases, 10 bases remained unmatched. The CDR3, as DNA: TGCAGTGCTAGAGGGCTTGGACAGGGGGTGCCTACTAATGAAAAACTGTTTTTT. Translation gives CSARGLGQGVPTNEKLFF.

This clonotype was counted between two and nine times. A clone one base away is much larger, so this may be a read error. V gene TRBV6-6 combines with J gene TRBJ1-2; 7 bases align to TRBD1. J lost 4 bases, V lost 7 bases, and 6 bases had no gene match. The CDR3 loop spans 13 amino acids. Germline assignment: CDR1 MNHNY and CDR2 SVGAGI (reference sequence). The CDR3 sequence: CASIGGWGYGYTF. CDR3 sequence (DNA): TGTGCCAGCATAGGGGGCTGGGGCTATGGCTACACCTTC.

In the case of this clonotype: Germline is not matched at one junction end, which may reflect a read error. The chain couples TRBV18 to TRBJ1-5, with a tentative D call TRBD1 (6 bases). CDR3 length: 15 amino acids. Germline CDR1 reads KGHSH; CDR2 reads LQKENI. The CDR3 DNA follows: TGTGCCAACTCACGGGTTCCGGGGGGCCCTCAGCCCCAGCATTTT. Protein product: CANSRVPGGPQPQHF.

This clonotype was recorded at least ten times. The rearrangement links TRBV3-1 to TRBJ2-3; the D is unclear. The V gene lost 3 bases and the J gene lost 2 bases, with 3 bases spanning the gap. This CDR3 is 12 amino acids long. Germline V gene sequence: CDR1 LGHDT, CDR2 YNNKEL (reference sequence). The CDR3, as DNA: TGTGCCAGCAGCCAGCACACAGATACGCAGTATTTT. Its protein is CASSQHTDTQYF.

This chain uses TRBV20-1 with TRBJ2-5; 9 bases are a match to TRBD2. With 7 bases clipped from V and 1 base from J, the junction kept 7 bases outside the gene matches. Germline-derived CDR1 and CDR2 are DFQATT and SNEGSKA (reference sequence). The CDR3 runs to 14 residues. The CDR3 sequence: CSVWRAGGQETQYF. The CDR3 region has the DNA TGCAGTGTATGGCGAGCGGGGGGCCAAGAGACCCAGTACTTC.

The CDR3 coding sequence is TGTGCCAGCAGCTCCACGCCGGGACAGGGATCTTACGAGCAGTACTTC. Translating gives CASSSTPGQGSYEQYF. The rearrangement uses TRBV7-9 and TRBJ2-5; 9 nucleotides match TRBD1. The J call is uncertain, as TRBJ2-7 better fits the DNA end. The CDR3 runs to 16 residues. In germline, CDR1 is SEHNR, CDR2 FQNEAQ (reference sequence).

This clonotype was seen repeatedly, ten times or more. The chain is built from TRBV15 and TRBJ2-3, with unresolved D. The CDR3 is made up of 13 amino acids. Between the trimmed V and J ends, which lost 0 bases and 4 bases, there was a span of 5 bases. From germline, CDR1 is LNHNV and CDR2 YYDKDF (reference sequence). In DNA, the CDR3 is TGTGCCACCAGCAGAGATTACGCAGATACGCAGTATTTT. Translating it yields CATSRDYADTQYF. The complete variable domain, with remaining parts taken from reference TRBV15 and TRBJ2-3, reads DAMVIQNPRYQVTQFGKPVTLSCSQTLNHNVMYWYQQKSSQAPKLLFHYYDKDFNNEADTPDNFQSRRPNTSFCFLDIRSPGLGDTAMYLCATSRDYADTQYFGPGTRLTVL.

Concerning this clonotype: Relative to the germline gene, one junction end is altered; a read error may explain this. The chain has TRBV7-2 and TRBJ1-3; D is unresolved. The germline gives CDR1 SGHTA, CDR2 FQGNSA. This CDR3 comprises 17 residues. The CDR3, as DNA: TGTGCCAGCAGCTTATCGTTAGGCGGGAGCTCTGGAAACACCAGATATTTT. Translating gives CASSLSLGGSSGNTRYF.

This clonotype appeared many times. The J gene is TRBJ2-3, the V gene TRBV7-2; D gene unclear. With 5 bases removed from V and 6 bases from J, the gap between germline ends came to 9 bases. Germline loops: CDR1 SGHTA, CDR2 FQGNSA. CDR3 size: 12 residues. Here the CDR3 reads CASSQDLDTQYF. CDR3 DNA: TGTGCCAGCAGCCAAGACCTGGATACGCAGTATTTT.

The CDR3 DNA reads TGTGCCAGCAGCTTAGCTTTGTCAGGGGGAATACATGAGCAGTTCTTC. Residues: CASSLALSGGIHEQFF. V is TRBV7-6 and J is TRBJ2-1; 7 bases line up with TRBD1. This CDR3 comprises 16 residues. J was trimmed by 8 bases and V by 0 bases; bases with no gene match: 10. Germline CDR1 is SGHVS and CDR2 is FNYEAQ.